The 17 T cell receptor beta chains in this list originate from one sample, sequenced in a study of T-cell reconstitution after alpha-beta-depleted transplantation in children. This sample's TCRbeta library carried unique molecular identifier barcodes. TCRdb used MiXCR to reprocess the PCR reads, holding one entry per CDR3 protein. Here the sample spans some 640,000 distinct CDR3 sequences, over 15% being singletons. Sequenced here: PBMCs from the stem cell graft donor, sampled from the stem cell graft. These receptors were collected from a human donor who donated a stem cell graft to a child with acute myeloid leukemia.

This clonotype was counted at least ten times. V gene TRBV20-1 combines with J gene TRBJ2-6; D unclear. The germline gives CDR1 DFQATT, CDR2 SNEGSKA (reference sequence). V was trimmed by 6 bases and J by 12 bases, leaving 18 bases between them. The CDR3 has 13 amino acids. The CDR3 reads CSAYPGPPPVLTF. The DNA for the CDR3 is TGCAGTGCGTATCCGGGCCCCCCTCCCGTCCTGACTTTC.

This clonotype turned up a few times. This rearrangement joins TRBV12-3 or TRBV12-4 to TRBJ1-6; D remains ambiguous. Trimming removed 7 bases at V and 5 bases at J, with 18 bases between. This CDR3 is 16 amino acids long. CDR3 loop: CASTMSGLVDNSPLHF. For the CDR3, the DNA is TGTGCCAGCACCATGAGTGGACTCGTCGATAATTCACCCCTCCACTTT.

This clonotype was counted a few times. The CDR3 bases are TGCGCCAGCAGCCACAACAGGGTCACTAATGAAAAACTGTTTTTT. Its translation: CASSHNRVTNEKLFF. The J gene is TRBJ1-4, the V gene TRBV4-3; perhaps TRBD1 as D (6 bases). The CDR3 covers 15 residues. Trimming removed 3 bases from V and 2 bases from J, with 10 bases in between. Per germline, CDR1 LGHNA and CDR2 YSLEER.

At least ten counts were recorded for this clonotype. V is TRBV12-3 or TRBV12-4 and J is TRBJ2-1; the D gene is possibly TRBD2 (6 bases). V was cut by 10 bases and J by 2 bases, with 15 bases left in between. The CDR3 consists of 14 residues. CDR3 coding DNA: TGTGCCACCGGGCGGAGGGGAACCTACAATGAGCAGTTCTTC. It specifies CATGRRGTYNEQFF.

This clonotype was seen at least ten times. This rearrangement joins TRBV20-1 to TRBJ1-2; weak D call: TRBD1 (6 bases). The CDR3 sequence is 14 residues long. Germline CDR1 reads DFQATT; CDR2 reads SNEGSKA (reference sequence). Trimming cost V 2 bases and J 9 bases, with 19 bases left between them. The CDR3 DNA reads TGCAGTGCTAGAATCCCCCAGGGGAGTAGTAGCTACACCTTC. Translated, it gives CSARIPQGSSSYTF.

This clonotype was picked up a small number of times. V usage is TRBV7-2 and J usage is TRBJ2-3, with 8 bases matching TRBD2. Germline lookup yields CDR1 SGHTA and CDR2 FQGNSA. V lost 5 bases to trimming and J lost 7 bases; unmatched junction nucleotides: 14. The CDR3 contains 16 residues. In DNA, the CDR3 is TGTGCCAGCAGCCCTGCCGGACTAGCCTCGAGGAATACGCAGTATTTT. Translation: CASSPAGLASRNTQYF.

This clonotype was picked up many times. The chain recombines TRBV10-3 with TRBJ1-3; D gene uncertain. Per the germline V gene, CDR1 is ENHRY and CDR2 is SYGVKD. V lost 3 bases and J lost 1, with 4 bases in between. The CDR3 has 13 residues. The CDR3 region is CAISEGSGNTIYF. CDR3 DNA: TGTGCCATCAGTGAAGGGTCTGGAAACACCATATATTTT.

This rearrangement joins TRBV11-2 to TRBJ2-1, with D perhaps assigned TRBD1 or TRBD2 (5 bases each). Per the germline V gene, CDR1 is SGHAT and CDR2 is FQNNGV. Trimming took 3 bases from V and 6 from J, leaving 15 bases between them. CDR3 size: 15 residues. DNA of the CDR3: TGTGCCAGCAGCTTGGGGGACCCGCGTGTCAATGAGCAGTTCTTC. Its protein product is CASSLGDPRVNEQFF.

This clonotype was seen many times. The chain joins TRBV20-1 to TRBJ2-1, with D possibly matching TRBD1 (5 bases). V was cut by 6 bases and J by 6 bases, with 18 bases left in between. This CDR3 has 14 residues. Looked up from germline, CDR1 is DFQATT and CDR2 is SNEGSKA (reference sequence). CDR3: CSALAGWFLNEQFF. Written as DNA, the CDR3 is TGCAGTGCATTGGCAGGGTGGTTCCTCAATGAGCAGTTCTTC.

This clonotype has at least ten counts. This chain links TRBV5-5 with TRBJ1-2; 9 nucleotides agree with TRBD1. Germline V gene data show CDR1 as SGHKS and CDR2 as YYEKEE (reference sequence). CDR3 length: 14 residues. Trimming at V came to 3 bases and at J to 2 bases, leaving 2 bases not matched to a gene. CDR3 bases: TGTGCCAGCAGCTCCGGGACAGGGAACTATGGCTACACCTTC. Its translation is CASSSGTGNYGYTF.

This clonotype appeared a few times. CDR3 amino acids: CASSSRLKAYEQYV. CDR3 DNA: TGTGCCAGCAGTTCCCGTCTGAAAGCCTACGAGCAGTACGTC. The V and J genes are TRBV28 and TRBJ2-7; no reliable D call. There are 14 residues in the CDR3. V was pared by 4 bases and J by 2 bases, with 12 bases between. Germline CDR1 MDHEN, CDR2 SYDVKM.

The chain links TRBV20-1 to TRBJ1-5, with D possibly being TRBD1 (6 bases). V lost 6 bases and J lost 2, with 23 bases in between. Germline V lookup: CDR1 DFQATT, CDR2 SNEGSKA (reference sequence). CDR3 length: 17 residues. The CDR3 protein is CSAGDRAGVYGNQPQHF. CDR3 sequence (DNA): TGCAGTGCAGGGGACCGGGCAGGGGTGTATGGCAATCAGCCCCAGCATTTT.

A few counts support this clonotype. This rearrangement joins TRBV27 to TRBJ2-5, with D tentatively TRBD1 or TRBD2 (7 bases each). Germline CDR1 MNHEY, CDR2 SMNVEV (reference sequence). The V end was cut by 4 bases, the J end by 5 bases, with 14 bases between. This CDR3 spans 14 amino acids. The CDR3 sequence is CASSSSGGVETQYF. Here the CDR3 DNA reads TGTGCCAGCAGTTCCTCAGGGGGGGTGGAGACCCAGTACTTC.

Ten or more counts support this clonotype. The chain recombines TRBV20-1 with TRBJ1-1; D is uncertain. Germline V CDR1 and CDR2: DFQATT, SNEGSKA (reference sequence). With 3 bases removed from V and 5 bases from J, the gap between germline ends came to 7 bases. CDR3 length equals 11 residues. DNA of the CDR3: TGCAGTGCTAGGGTGGGGACTGAAGCTTTCTTT. This sequence encodes CSARVGTEAFF.

Points on this clonotype: The germline gene is not matched at one end of the junction; a read error may be the cause. J is TRBJ1-4 and V is TRBV7-8; 8 bases agree with TRBD1. Germline V gives CDR1 SGHVS, CDR2 FQNEAQ. There are 17 residues in the CDR3. In DNA, the CDR3 is TGTGCCAGCAGCTTAGGTTCACCGGGACAGGTTAATGGAAAACTGTTTTTT. Its translation is CASSLGSPGQVNGKLFF.

This clonotype was found many times. The chain combines TRBV20-1 with TRBJ2-7, with 11 bases fitting TRBD1. The germline V gene encodes CDR1 DFQATT and CDR2 SNEGSKA (reference sequence). The J segment lost 6 bases and the V segment lost 6 bases, leaving 10 bases of the junction unmatched. The CDR3 has 14 residues. The CDR3 DNA follows: TGCAGTGCCCCATCCGGGACAGGGGGAGGCGAGCAGTACTTC. Translated: CSAPSGTGGGEQYF.

This clonotype appeared many times. The gene calls are TRBV20-1 and TRBJ1-2; TRBD1 is a possible D gene (6 bases). Germline CDR1 DFQATT, CDR2 SNEGSKA (reference sequence). CDR3 length: 12 amino acids. The germline V and J ends were trimmed by 5 bases and 2 bases, with 9 bases remaining between them. The CDR3 sequence: CSAPGQNYGYTF. CDR3 in DNA: TGCAGTGCTCCGGGACAAAACTATGGCTACACCTTC.